Listed below are T cell receptor beta chains from one sample, sequenced in a study of cytotoxic CD8 clonotypes in ibrutinib-treated CLL. Sequencing used immunoSEQ multiplex PCR; TCRdb keeps in-frame clones, though not all of them. The sample records fewer than 20,000 clones, roughly three fifths being singletons. The source was PBMCs, collected after 12 months of ibrutinib treatment. These receptors originate from a human donor with chronic lymphocytic leukemia. The CDR3 runs from the conserved cysteine through the conserved F or W. D genes are given only for firm matches. Clone size is shown for a subset of rows, as once, few, many or a class of expanded clone.

>.|TRBJ1-2|TRBD1|TRBV4-2
CASSQGYTDRAGYGYTF
TGTGCCAGCAGCCAAGGGTATACCGACAGGGCCGGCTATGGCTACACCTTC
>.|TRBJ2-7|TRBD2|TRBV28
CASSPIAGGQGEQYF
TGTGCCAGCAGTCCCATAGCGGGAGGCCAGGGGGAGCAGTACTTC
>once|TRBJ1-3|.|TRBV18
CASSLDGNSGNTIYF
TGTGCCAGCTCACTTGACGGTAACTCTGGAAACACCATATATTTT
>few|TRBJ2-7|TRBD1|TRBV6-1
CASSEAGTGSRYF
TGTGCCAGCAGTGAAGCGGGGACAGGGAGTCGGTACTTC
>.|TRBJ2-2|TRBD2|TRBV7-6
CASSTGLAGDTGELFF
TGTGCCAGCAGCACTGGACTAGCGGGAGACACCGGGGAGCTGTTTTTT
>once|TRBJ2-5|.|TRBV5-4
CASSLTGERETQYF
TGTGCCAGCAGCTTGACGGGAGAAAGGGAGACCCAGTACTTC
>.|TRBJ1-2|TRBD1|TRBV28
CASTDETGVYGYTF
TGTGCCAGCACCGACGAGACAGGGGTATATGGCTACACCTTC
>once|TRBJ1-1|.|TRBV30
CAWRGGSTEAFF
TGTGCCTGGAGAGGGGGGAGCACTGAAGCTTTCTTT
>.|TRBJ2-1|TRBD1|TRBV5-1
CASSLGDRANEQFF
TGCGCCAGCAGCTTGGGGGACAGGGCCAATGAGCAGTTCTTC
>.|TRBJ2-2|TRBD2|TRBV11-2
CASSYSSGDPTGELFF
TGTGCCAGCAGCTACTCTAGCGGGGACCCCACCGGGGAGCTGTTTTTT
>.|TRBJ2-1|TRBD2|TRBV7-9
CASSPWASGNNEQFF
TGTGCCAGCAGCCCCTGGGCTAGCGGGAACAATGAGCAGTTCTTC
>.|TRBJ2-7|.|TRBV5-1
CASTDYEQYF
TGCGCCAGCACCGACTACGAGCAGTACTTC
>once|TRBJ2-2|.|TRBV19
CARETETCGELFF
TGTGCCAGAGAGACTGAGACGTGCGGGGAGCTGTTTTTT
>.|TRBJ2-1|.|TRBV10-3
CAISESGANHNEQFF
TGTGCCATCAGTGAGTCTGGGGCGAACCACAATGAGCAGTTCTTC
>.|TRBJ1-2|.|TRBV11-2
CASSLQGERGYTF
TGTGCCAGCAGTCTACAGGGTGAACGTGGCTACACCTTC
>.|TRBJ2-5|TRBD2|TRBV7-3
CASSPIGGRAETQYF
TGTGCCAGCAGCCCCATCGGTGGGAGGGCAGAGACCCAGTACTTC
>.|TRBJ2-7|.|TRBV11-2
CASSLTGYEQYF
TGTGCCAGCAGCTTAACGGGATACGAGCAGTACTTC
>.|TRBJ2-1|TRBD1|TRBV7-4
CASSWGTGYNEQFF
TGTGCCAGCAGCTGGGGGACAGGTTACAATGAGCAGTTCTTC
>.|TRBJ1-5|TRBD1|TRBV28
CASSSGTGGDQPQHF
TGTGCCAGCAGTTCAGGGACAGGGGGGGATCAGCCCCAGCATTTT
>.|TRBJ2-3|TRBD2|TRBV29-1
CSVGGGGTDTQYF
TGCAGCGTGGGCGGGGGGGGCACAGATACGCAGTATTTT
>.|TRBJ2-3|TRBD2|TRBV11-2
CASTQLRGRLAGVLDTQYF
TGTGCCAGCACACAACTACGCGGTCGACTAGCGGGAGTGTTAGATACGCAGTATTTT
>.|TRBJ1-1|.|TRBV21-1
CASSKDCQTGGRFAFF
TGTGCCAGCAGCAAGGACTGCCAGACAGGGGGCAGGTTCGCTTTCTTT
>once|TRBJ2-7|TRBD2|TRBV18
CASSPLGTSDYEQYF
TGTGCCAGCTCACCACTGGGGACTAGCGACTACGAGCAGTACTTC
>medium-sized|TRBJ2-2|TRBD1|TRBV19
CASSIGTGNTGELFF
TGTGCCAGTAGTATCGGGACAGGGAACACCGGGGAGCTGTTTTTT
>.|TRBJ1-1|.|TRBV11-2
CASSSRTEAFF
TGTGCCAGCAGCTCCCGCACTGAAGCTTTCTTT
>few|TRBJ1-1|TRBD1|TRBV28
CASRPRQGEATEAFF
TGTGCCAGCAGGCCCCGACAGGGCGAGGCCACTGAAGCTTTCTTT
>.|TRBJ1-1|TRBD1|TRBV5-1
CASSQPGQGRTEAFF
TGCGCCAGCAGCCAACCGGGACAGGGACGCACTGAAGCTTTCTTT
>.|TRBJ1-2|.|TRBV19
CASSEQANVNYGYTF
TGTGCCAGTAGTGAACAAGCGAACGTAAACTATGGCTACACCTTC
>.|TRBJ1-2|.|TRBV5-1
CASSLSSDDSPFDYGYTF
TGCGCCAGCAGCTTATCCTCTGATGACAGCCCCTTTGACTATGGCTACACCTTC
>.|TRBJ1-5|.|TRBV19
CASSIQGGQPQHF
TGTGCCAGTAGTATCCAGGGAGGACAGCCCCAGCATTTT
>.|TRBJ1-1|TRBD1|TRBV6-5
CASRVTGGEGEAFF
TGTGCCAGCAGAGTGACAGGGGGCGAGGGTGAAGCTTTCTTT
>.|TRBJ2-3|TRBD2|TRBV30
CAWSVLAGVSGDTQYF
TGTGCCTGGAGTGTACTGGCGGGAGTTTCTGGAGATACGCAGTATTTT
>few|TRBJ1-3|.|TRBV5-4
CASSLAGADTIYF
TGTGCCAGCAGCTTGGCCGGGGCAGACACCATATATTTT
>.|TRBJ1-1|TRBD1|TRBV6-1
CASSETTGENTEAFF
TGTGCCAGCAGTGAAACAACAGGGGAGAACACTGAAGCTTTCTTT
>.|TRBJ2-4|.|TRBV28
CASSFGSFPNIQYF
TGTGCCAGCAGTTTTGGGAGTTTTCCAAACATTCAGTACTTC
>.|TRBJ1-1|.|TRBV29-1
CSAKDADEAFF
TGCAGCGCTAAGGACGCGGATGAAGCTTTCTTT
>.|TRBJ2-2|.|TRBV2
CASLGGGRTGELFF
TGTGCCAGCCTGGGCGGGGGCCGCACCGGGGAGCTGTTTTTT
>.|TRBJ2-7|.|TRBV28
CASSRLHEQYF
TGTGCCAGCAGTAGACTCCACGAGCAGTACTTC
>.|TRBJ1-2|TRBD1|TRBV4-1
CASSLTTRTGGDYGYTF
TGCGCCAGCAGCCTGACAACGAGGACAGGGGGGGACTATGGCTACACCTTC
>.|TRBJ1-5|.|TRBV11-2
CASSLETGQPQHF
TGTGCCAGCAGCTTAGAGACAGGTCAGCCCCAGCATTTT
>.|TRBJ1-5|TRBD1|TRBV19
CASSSEGALSNQPQHF
TGTGCCAGTAGTTCGGAGGGGGCGCTTAGCAATCAGCCCCAGCATTTT
>.|TRBJ1-5|TRBD1|TRBV19
CASSIEGQGRQPQHF
TGTGCCAGTAGTATAGAGGGACAGGGGCGGCAGCCCCAGCATTTT
>few|TRBJ1-3|.|TRBV6-4
CASSVGQEGNTIYF
TGTGCCAGCAGTGTAGGGCAGGAGGGAAACACCATATATTTT
>.|TRBJ2-3|TRBD2|TRBV30
CAWKRGGRDTQYF
TGTGCCTGGAAGCGGGGAGGACGAGATACGCAGTATTTT
>few|TRBJ2-7|.|TRBV7-9
CASSLPNYEQYF
TGTGCCAGCAGCTTGCCCAACTACGAGCAGTACTTC